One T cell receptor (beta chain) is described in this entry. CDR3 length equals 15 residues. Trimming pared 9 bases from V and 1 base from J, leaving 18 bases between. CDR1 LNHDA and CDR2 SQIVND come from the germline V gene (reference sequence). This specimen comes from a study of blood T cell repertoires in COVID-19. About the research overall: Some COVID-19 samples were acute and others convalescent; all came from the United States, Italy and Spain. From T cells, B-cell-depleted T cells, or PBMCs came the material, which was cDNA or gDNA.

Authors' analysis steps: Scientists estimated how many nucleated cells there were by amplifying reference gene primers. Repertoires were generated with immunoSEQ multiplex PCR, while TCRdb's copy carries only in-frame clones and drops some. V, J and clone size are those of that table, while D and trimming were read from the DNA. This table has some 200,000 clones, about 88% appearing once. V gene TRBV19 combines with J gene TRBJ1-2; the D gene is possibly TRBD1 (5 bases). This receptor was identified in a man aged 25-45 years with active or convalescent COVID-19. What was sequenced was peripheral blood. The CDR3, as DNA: TGTGCCAGCGCCGAGGATCAGGGTTTTAACTATGGCTACACCTTC. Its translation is CASAEDQGFNYGYTF.